A single T cell receptor (beta chain) is shown here with its context. Its antigen is unidentified. Sequenced by immunoSEQ multiplex PCR; TCRdb stores in-frame clones only, minus some. The table has some 20,000 clones, about nine tenths seen once; the top ten hold about a tenth. The data originate from a study of lymphopenia after photon versus proton radiotherapy. General study findings and limits: Post-nadir diversity loss with photons came from oligoclonal expansion, particularly CD8+ Temra cells. Only patients who died were analyzed for survival; proton advantage is unproven.

Sequencing used peripheral blood, obtained from a patient treated with proton-based radiotherapy. The receptor was isolated from a man in his 70s with pancreatic cancer.

The CDR3 region has the DNA TGCGCCAGCAGCGCTAAGACAGGGGGTTATGGCTACACCTTC. Amino acids: CASSAKTGGYGYTF. This chain uses TRBV5-1 with TRBJ1-2, with 9 positions matching TRBD1. Per germline, CDR1 SGHRS and CDR2 YFSETQ. The CDR3 runs 14 residues. J lost 5 bases, V lost 4 bases, and 6 bases had no gene match.